In its sample, the clone carrying this TCR beta chain was seen many times. The entry originates in a study of T cells in Graves' hyperthyroidism and ophthalmopathy. RNA transcripts were the template for amplifying TCR beta CDR3 regions. First-round RT-PCR of the TCR CDR3 relied on the HTBI primer set. MiXCR, run by TCRdb on the multiplex PCR reads, gives a single entry per CDR3 protein. The sample consists of approximately 690,000 distinct CDR3 sequences, 14% of them appearing once. This CDR3 has 14 amino acids. V lost 6 bases and J lost 7, with 16 bases in between. The chain joins TRBV12-3 or TRBV12-4 to TRBJ2-1; TRBD2 might be the D (5 bases). The source material was blood. This TCR was recovered from a woman aged 45 to 65 with Graves' ophthalmopathy. Written as DNA, the CDR3 is TGTGCCAGCAGCCCCGTGGGAGCTTCGAATGAGCAGTTCTTC. Protein: CASSPVGASNEQFF.